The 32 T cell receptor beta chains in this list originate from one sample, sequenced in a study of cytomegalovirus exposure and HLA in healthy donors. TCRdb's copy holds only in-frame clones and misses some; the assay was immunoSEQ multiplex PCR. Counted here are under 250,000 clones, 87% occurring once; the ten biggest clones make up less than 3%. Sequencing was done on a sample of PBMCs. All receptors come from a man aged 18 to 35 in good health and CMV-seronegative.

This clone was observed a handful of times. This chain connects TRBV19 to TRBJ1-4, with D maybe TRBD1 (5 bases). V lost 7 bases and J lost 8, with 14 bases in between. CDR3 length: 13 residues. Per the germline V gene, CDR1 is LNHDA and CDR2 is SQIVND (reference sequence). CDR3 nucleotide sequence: TGTGCCAGTAAGTCAGGGTTAGAAGAAAAACTGTTTTTT. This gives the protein CASKSGLEEKLFF.

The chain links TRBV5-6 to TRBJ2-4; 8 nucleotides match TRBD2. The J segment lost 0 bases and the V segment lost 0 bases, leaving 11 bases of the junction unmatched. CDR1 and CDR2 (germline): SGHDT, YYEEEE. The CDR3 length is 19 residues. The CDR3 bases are TGTGCCAGCAGCTTGGCATCTATCGGGGGGGTCTTAGCCAAAAACATTCAGTACTTC. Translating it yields CASSLASIGGVLAKNIQYF.

The CDR3 DNA is TGTGCCAGCAGTTTACCGGACAGCTATGAAGCTTTCTTT. Protein product: CASSLPDSYEAFF. The V gene is TRBV28, the J gene TRBJ1-1, with a tentative D call TRBD1 (6 bases). The CDR3 has 13 residues. Germline CDR1 and CDR2: MDHEN and SYDVKM. The V end lost 2 bases, the J end lost 7 bases, and 11 bases lay between the germline ends.

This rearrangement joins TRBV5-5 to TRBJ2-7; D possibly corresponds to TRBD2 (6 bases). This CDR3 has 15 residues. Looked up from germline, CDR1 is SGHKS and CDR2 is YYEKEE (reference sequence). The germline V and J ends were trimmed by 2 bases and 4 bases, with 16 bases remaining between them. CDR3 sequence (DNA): TGTGCCAGCAGCTTCCCCCATGGGGCGGGGTACGAGCAGTACTTC. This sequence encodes CASSFPHGAGYEQYF.

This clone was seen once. The CDR3 bases are TGTGCCAGCAGCTTAGGGGGACTAGTTAGCGAGCAGTACTTC. Its translation is CASSLGGLVSEQYF. The V and J genes are TRBV7-8 and TRBJ2-7; TRBD2 matches at 8 bases. The trim removed 1 base at V and 6 bases at J, leaving 5 bases unmatched. The CDR3 has 14 residues. Germline V CDR1 and CDR2: SGHVS, FQNEAQ.

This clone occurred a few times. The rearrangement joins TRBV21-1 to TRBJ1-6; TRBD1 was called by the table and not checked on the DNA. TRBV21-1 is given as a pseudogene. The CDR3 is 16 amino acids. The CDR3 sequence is CASSISRGVGKSPLHF. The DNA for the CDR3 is TGTGCCAGCAGCATCAGCAGGGGAGTCGGGAAGAGTCCCCTCCACTTT.

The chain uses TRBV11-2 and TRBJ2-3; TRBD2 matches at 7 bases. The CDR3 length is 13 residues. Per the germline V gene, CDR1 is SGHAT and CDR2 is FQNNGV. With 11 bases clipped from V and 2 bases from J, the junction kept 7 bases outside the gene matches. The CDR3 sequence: CACGRGYTDTQYF. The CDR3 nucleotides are TGTGCCTGCGGGCGGGGGTACACAGATACGCAGTATTTT.

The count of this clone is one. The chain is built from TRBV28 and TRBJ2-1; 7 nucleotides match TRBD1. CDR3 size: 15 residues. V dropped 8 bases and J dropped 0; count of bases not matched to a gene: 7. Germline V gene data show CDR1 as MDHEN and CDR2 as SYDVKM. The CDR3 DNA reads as TGTGCCAGCTCTGACAGGGTGAGCTCCTACAATGAGCAGTTCTTC. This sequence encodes CASSDRVSSYNEQFF. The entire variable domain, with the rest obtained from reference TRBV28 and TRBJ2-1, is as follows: DVKVTQSSRYLVKRTGEKVFLECVQDMDHENMFWYRQDPGLGLRLIYFSYDVKMKEKGDIPEGYSVSREKKERFSLILESASTNQTSMYLCASSDRVSSYNEQFFGPGTRLTVL.

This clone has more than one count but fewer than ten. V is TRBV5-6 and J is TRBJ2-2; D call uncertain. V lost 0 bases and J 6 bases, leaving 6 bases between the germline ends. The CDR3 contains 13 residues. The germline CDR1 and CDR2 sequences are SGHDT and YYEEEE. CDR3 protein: CASSLERAGELFF. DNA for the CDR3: TGTGCCAGCAGCTTGGAACGGGCCGGGGAGCTGTTTTTT.

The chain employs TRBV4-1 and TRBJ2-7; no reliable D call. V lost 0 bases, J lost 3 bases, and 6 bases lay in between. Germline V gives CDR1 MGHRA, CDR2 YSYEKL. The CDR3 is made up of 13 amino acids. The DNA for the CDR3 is TGCGCCAGCAGCCAAGAGGTCTACTACGAGCAGTACTTC. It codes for CASSQEVYYEQYF.

CDR3 in amino acids: CASSPLGTGELFF. CDR3 bases: TGTGCCAGTAGTCCCCTCGGTACCGGGGAGCTGTTTTTT. This chain joins TRBV19 and TRBJ2-2; no reliable D call. The CDR3 totals 13 residues. The ends were cut back, 5 bases at V and 5 bases at J, with 9 bases in the middle. From germline, CDR1 is LNHDA and CDR2 SQIVND (reference sequence).

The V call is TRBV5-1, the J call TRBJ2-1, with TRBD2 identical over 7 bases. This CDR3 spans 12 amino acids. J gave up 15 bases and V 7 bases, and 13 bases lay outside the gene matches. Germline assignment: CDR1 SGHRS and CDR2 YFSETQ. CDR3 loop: CASGGVETIMFF. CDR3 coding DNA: TGCGCCAGCGGGGGGGTCGAGACAATCATGTTCTTC.

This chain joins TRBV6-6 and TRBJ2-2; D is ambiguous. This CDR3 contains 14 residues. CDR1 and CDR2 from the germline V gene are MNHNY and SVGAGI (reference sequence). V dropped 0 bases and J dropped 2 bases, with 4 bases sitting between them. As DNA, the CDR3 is TGTGCCAGCAGTTACTCAACAAACACCGGGGAGCTGTTTTTT. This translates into CASSYSTNTGELFF.

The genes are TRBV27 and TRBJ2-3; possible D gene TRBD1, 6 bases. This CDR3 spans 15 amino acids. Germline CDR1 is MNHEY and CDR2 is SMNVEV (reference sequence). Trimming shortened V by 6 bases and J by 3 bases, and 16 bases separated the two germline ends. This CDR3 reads CASSRPGARTDTQYF. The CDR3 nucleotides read TGTGCCAGCAGCCGACCAGGGGCGCGAACAGATACGCAGTATTTT.

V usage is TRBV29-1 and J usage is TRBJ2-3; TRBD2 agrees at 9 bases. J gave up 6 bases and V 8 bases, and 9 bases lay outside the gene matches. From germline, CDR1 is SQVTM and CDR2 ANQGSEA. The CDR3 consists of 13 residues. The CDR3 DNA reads TGCAGCTTCCAAGCGGGGGGACTGGATACGCAGTATTTT. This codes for CSFQAGGLDTQYF.

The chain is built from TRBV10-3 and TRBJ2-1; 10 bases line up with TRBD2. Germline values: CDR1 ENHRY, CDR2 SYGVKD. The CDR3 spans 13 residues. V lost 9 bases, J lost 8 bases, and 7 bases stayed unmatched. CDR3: CAMRTSGLHEQFF. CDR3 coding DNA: TGTGCCATGAGGACTAGCGGACTTCATGAGCAGTTCTTC.

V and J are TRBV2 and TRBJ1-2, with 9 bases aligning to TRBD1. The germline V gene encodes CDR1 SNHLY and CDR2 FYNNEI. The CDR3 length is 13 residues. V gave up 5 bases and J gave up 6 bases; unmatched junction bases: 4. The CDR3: CASSNRGLNGYTF. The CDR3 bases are TGTGCCAGCAGTAACAGGGGGCTGAATGGCTACACCTTC.

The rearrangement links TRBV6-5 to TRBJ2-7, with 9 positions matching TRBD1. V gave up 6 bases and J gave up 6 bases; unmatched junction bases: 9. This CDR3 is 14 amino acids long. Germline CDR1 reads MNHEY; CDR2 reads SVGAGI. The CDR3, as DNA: TGTGCCAGCAGCCCCAGGACAGGGGCTGTCGAGCAGTACTTC. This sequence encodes CASSPRTGAVEQYF.

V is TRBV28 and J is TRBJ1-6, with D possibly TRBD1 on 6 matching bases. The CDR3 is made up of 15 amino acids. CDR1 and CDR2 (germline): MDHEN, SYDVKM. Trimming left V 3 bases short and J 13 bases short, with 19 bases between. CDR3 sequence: CASSFGGQSPLPLHF. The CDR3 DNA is TGTGCCAGCAGTTTCGGAGGACAGTCTCCTTTGCCCCTCCACTTT.

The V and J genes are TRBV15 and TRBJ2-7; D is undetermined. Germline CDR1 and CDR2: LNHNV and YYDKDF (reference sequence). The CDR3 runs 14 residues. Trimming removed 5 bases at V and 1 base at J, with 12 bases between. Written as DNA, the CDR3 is TGTGCCACCAGCTATAATCACGGGTCCTACGAGCAGTACTTC. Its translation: CATSYNHGSYEQYF.

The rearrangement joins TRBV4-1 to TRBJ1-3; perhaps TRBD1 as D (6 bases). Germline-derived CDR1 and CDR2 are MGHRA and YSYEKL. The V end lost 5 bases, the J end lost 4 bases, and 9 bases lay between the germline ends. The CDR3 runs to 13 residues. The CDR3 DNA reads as TGCGCCAGCAGCTATGGGACAGGAAACACCATATATTTT. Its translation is CASSYGTGNTIYF.

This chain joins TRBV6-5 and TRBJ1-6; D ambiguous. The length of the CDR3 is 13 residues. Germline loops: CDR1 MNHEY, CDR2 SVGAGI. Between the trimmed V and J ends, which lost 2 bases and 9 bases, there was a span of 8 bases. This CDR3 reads CASSYGGVSPLHF. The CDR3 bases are TGTGCCAGCAGTTACGGAGGTGTTTCACCCCTCCACTTT.

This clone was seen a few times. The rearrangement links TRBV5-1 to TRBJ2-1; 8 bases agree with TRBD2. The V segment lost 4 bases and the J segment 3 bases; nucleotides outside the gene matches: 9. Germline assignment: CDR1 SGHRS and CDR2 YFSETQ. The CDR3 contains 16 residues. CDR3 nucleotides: TGCGCCAGCAGCCTGGGGAGCGGGGGAATCTACAATGAGCAGTTCTTC. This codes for CASSLGSGGIYNEQFF.

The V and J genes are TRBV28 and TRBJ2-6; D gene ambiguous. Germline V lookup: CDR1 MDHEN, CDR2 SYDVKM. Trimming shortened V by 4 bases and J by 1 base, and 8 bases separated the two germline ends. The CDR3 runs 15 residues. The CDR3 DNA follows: TGTGCCAGCAGTTCAGGTACTTCTGGGGCCAACGTCCTGACTTTC. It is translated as CASSSGTSGANVLTF.

The CDR3, as DNA: TGTGCCAGCAGCTTGTTCGGGGATTCCATTAATGCGCAGTATTTT. This gives the protein CASSLFGDSINAQYF. This chain uses TRBV5-6 with TRBJ2-3; D perhaps matches TRBD2 (5 bases). The CDR3 has 15 amino acids. Germline V gene data show CDR1 as SGHDT and CDR2 as YYEEEE. The V gene lost 1 base and the J gene lost 10 bases, with 19 bases spanning the gap.

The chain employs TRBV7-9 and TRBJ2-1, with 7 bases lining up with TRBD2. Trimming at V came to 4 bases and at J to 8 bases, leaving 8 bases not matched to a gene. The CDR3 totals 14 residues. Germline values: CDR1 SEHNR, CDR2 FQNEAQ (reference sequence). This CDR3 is CASSSAAGIDEQFF. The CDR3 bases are TGTGCCAGCAGCTCTGCAGCGGGAATCGATGAGCAGTTCTTC.

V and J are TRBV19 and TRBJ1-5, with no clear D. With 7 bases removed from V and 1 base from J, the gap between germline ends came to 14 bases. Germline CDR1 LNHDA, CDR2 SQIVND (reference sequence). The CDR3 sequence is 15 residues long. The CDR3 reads CASTPLATSNQPQHF. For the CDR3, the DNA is TGTGCCAGTACTCCCCTTGCGACAAGCAATCAGCCCCAGCATTTT.

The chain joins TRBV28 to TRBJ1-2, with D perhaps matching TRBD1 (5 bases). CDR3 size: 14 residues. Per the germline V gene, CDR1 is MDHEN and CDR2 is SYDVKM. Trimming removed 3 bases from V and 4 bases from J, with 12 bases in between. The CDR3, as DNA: TGTGCCAGCAGTTTTAGCGGGGCCTCCTATGGCTACACCTTC. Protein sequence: CASSFSGASYGYTF.

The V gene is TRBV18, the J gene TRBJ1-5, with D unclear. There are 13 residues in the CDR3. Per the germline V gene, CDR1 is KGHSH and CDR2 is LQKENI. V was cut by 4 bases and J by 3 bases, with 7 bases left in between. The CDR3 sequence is CASSQQINQPQHF. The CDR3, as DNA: TGTGCCAGCTCACAACAGATCAATCAGCCCCAGCATTTT.

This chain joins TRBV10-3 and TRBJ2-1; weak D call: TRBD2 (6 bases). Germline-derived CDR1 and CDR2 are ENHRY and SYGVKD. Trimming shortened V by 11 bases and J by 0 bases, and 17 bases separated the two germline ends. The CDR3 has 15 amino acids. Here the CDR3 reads CASYNRGSSYNEQFF. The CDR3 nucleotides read TGTGCCTCCTATAACCGGGGGAGCTCCTACAATGAGCAGTTCTTC.

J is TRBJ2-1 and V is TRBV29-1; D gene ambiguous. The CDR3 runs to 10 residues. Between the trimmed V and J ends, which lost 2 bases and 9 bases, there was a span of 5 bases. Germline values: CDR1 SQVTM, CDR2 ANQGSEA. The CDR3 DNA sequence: TGCAGCGTTGAAACCGGTGAGCAGTTCTTC. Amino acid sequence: CSVETGEQFF.

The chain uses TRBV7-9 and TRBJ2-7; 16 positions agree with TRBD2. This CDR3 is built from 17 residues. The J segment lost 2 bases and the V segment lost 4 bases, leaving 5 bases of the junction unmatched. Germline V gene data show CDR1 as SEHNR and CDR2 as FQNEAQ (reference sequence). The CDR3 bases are TGTGCCAGCAGCTCCGGGACTAGCGGGAGGGCCGCCTACGAGCAGTACTTC. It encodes CASSSGTSGRAAYEQYF. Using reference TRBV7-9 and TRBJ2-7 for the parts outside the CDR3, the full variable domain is DTGVSQNPRHKITKRGQNVTFRCDPISEHNRLYWYRQTLGQGPEFLTYFQNEAQLEKSRLLSDRFSAERPKGSFSTLEIQRTEQGDSAMYLCASSSGTSGRAAYEQYFGPGTRLTVT.